This TCR beta chain was sequenced during a study of molecular identifiers for immune sequencing clone quantification. Study conclusions and caveats: Clones carrying above 20 RNA copies accounted for over 99% of effector molecules, under 1% in naive cells.

V shed 0 bases and J shed 6 bases, with 18 bases lying between them. Germline V CDR1 and CDR2: LGHDT, YNNKEL (reference sequence). This CDR3 region has 16 residues. Remarks on this clonotype: Its cognate antigen is unknown.

Naive CD8 T cell sorting was performed on the CD8+CD4-CCR7+CD45RA+ phenotype. Libraries of bulk TCR were made by previously described methods (with listed TCR primers). MiXCR, run by TCRdb on the PCR reads, gives a single entry per CDR3 protein. The data hold around 470,000 distinct CDR3 sequences, with over 20% observed a single time. The sequence derives from a human donor in good health. Some libraries in this study had Jurkat cell RNA spiked in. Sequencing input: naive CD8+ T cells from blood, with Jurkat cell RNA spiked in. Stated subset: FACS-sorted CD8+CD4-CCR7+CD45RA+ naive T cells. This chain links TRBV3-1 with TRBJ2-7; D gene unclear. The CDR3 loop is CASSQDSGRLRSEQYF. The CDR3 DNA reads as TGTGCCAGCAGCCAAGATTCCGGACGCTTGCGCAGCGAGCAGTACTTC.